This T cell receptor (beta chain) stems from a study of radiotherapy plus CTLA-4 blockade in lung cancer. The study, taken as a whole, reports: Clones derived from tumor TCRs expanded in blood after radiotherapy plus ipilimumab. Among reported predictors of response, early blood T cell clone dynamics with interferon-beta performed best.

With respect to this clone: Its antigen is unidentified.

Receiving focal radiation plus CTLA-4 blockade with ipilimumab were patients who had chemo-refractory metastatic non-small-cell lung cancer. V lost 0 bases and J lost 8, with 15 bases in between. CDR3 length: 15 amino acids. Germline V gives CDR1 SGHRS, CDR2 YFSETQ. Sequenced by immunoSEQ multiplex PCR; TCRdb stores in-frame clones only, minus some. The data contain some 41,000 clones, less than 75% of them singletons. The sequences come from peripheral blood, collected from a patient treated with radiotherapy plus ipilimumab. The clonotype was recovered from a human donor with non-small cell lung cancer who had a partial response to radiotherapy plus ipilimumab. The rearrangement uses TRBV5-1 and TRBJ2-1, with a weak D call TRBD2 (5 bases). The CDR3 sequence: CASSLDRPSRDEQFF. CDR3 DNA: TGCGCCAGCAGCTTGGATAGGCCCTCGAGGGATGAGCAGTTCTTC.